Each of the 18 T cell receptor beta chains below was sequenced from the same sample in a study of T cell responses to AZD1222 COVID-19 vaccine. TCRdb's copy holds only in-frame clones and misses some; the assay was immunoSEQ multiplex PCR. The sample yields over 100,000 clones, more than 75% seen once. The material was peripheral blood, obtained 28 days after the second AZD1222 dose. Source of these receptors: an adult who received the AZD1222 COVID-19 vaccine.

The CDR3 nucleotides are TGTGCCAGCAGTAAAAGTAGCCCTCTGGCTGAAGCTTTCTTT. Translated: CASSKSSPLAEAFF. This sequence joins TRBV6-5 and TRBJ1-1; D is uncertain. V shed 5 bases and J shed 6 bases, with 16 bases lying between them. CDR3 size: 14 residues. Germline V gene data show CDR1 as MNHEY and CDR2 as SVGAGI.

This clone has a single count. The rearrangement uses TRBV27 and TRBJ2-7, with 7 nucleotides matching TRBD1. The germline V gene has CDR1 MNHEY and CDR2 SMNVEV (reference sequence). Trimming removed 3 bases from V and 2 bases from J; junction bases left unmatched: 4. This CDR3 has 14 amino acids. This chain's CDR3 is CASSFGTVAYEQYF. The CDR3 coding sequence is TGTGCCAGCAGTTTCGGGACAGTTGCCTACGAGCAGTACTTC.

The table lists this clone with a few counts. The chain couples TRBV5-6 to TRBJ2-7, with TRBD1 identical over 7 bases. The length of the CDR3 is 12 residues. Germline lookup yields CDR1 SGHDT and CDR2 YYEEEE. With 5 bases clipped from V and 11 bases from J, the junction kept 10 bases outside the gene matches. The CDR3 coding sequence is TGTGCCAGCAGAGGGGACAGACCGCCGGAGTACTTC. Amino acid sequence: CASRGDRPPEYF.

The rearrangement joins TRBV30 to TRBJ2-2, with 8 bases that match TRBD2. The CDR3 contains 11 residues. CDR1 and CDR2 (germline): GTSNPN, SVGIG (reference sequence). The DNA of the CDR3 is TGTGCGGCGGGAGGAACCGGGGAGCTGTTTTTT. This encodes CAAGGTGELFF.

CDR3 residues: CASSLDEQYF. In nucleotides, the CDR3 is TGTGCCAGCAGTTTGGACGAGCAGTACTTC. The chain combines TRBV12-3 or TRBV12-4 with TRBJ2-7; unclear D gene. This CDR3 spans 10 amino acids. V was clipped by 3 bases and J by 5 bases, with 2 bases between them.

This chain uses TRBV11-2 with TRBJ2-1, with D unresolved. The CDR3 has 15 residues. CDR1 is SGHAT, CDR2 FQNNGV, per germline. Deletions cut 4 bases from V and 4 bases from J, with 14 bases between. The CDR3 DNA reads as TGTGCCAGCAGCTCACCCCTCTCCGAGTACAATGAGCAGTTCTTC. It yields the protein CASSSPLSEYNEQFF.

V and J are TRBV6-2 or TRBV6-3 and TRBJ1-1; no definite D call. This CDR3 spans 13 amino acids. V was cut by 5 bases and J by 1 base, with 8 bases left in between. Germline V gives CDR1 MNHEY, CDR2 SVGEGT. The CDR3, as DNA: TGTGCCAGCAGTATGGACTCGAACACTGAAGCTTTCTTT. Its protein product is CASSMDSNTEAFF.

The chain links TRBV27 to TRBJ2-7; TRBD2 is a possible D gene (6 bases). CDR1 is MNHEY, CDR2 SMNVEV, per germline (reference sequence). The CDR3 is 15 amino acids. With 4 bases removed from V and 0 bases from J, the gap between germline ends came to 13 bases. This CDR3 reads CASSYGGMSSYEQYF. The CDR3 coding sequence is TGTGCCAGCAGTTACGGCGGGATGAGCTCCTACGAGCAGTACTTC.

The count of this clone is one. The chain links TRBV6-1 to TRBJ1-5; 9 nucleotides agree with TRBD1. CDR3 length equals 17 residues. Germline CDR1 reads MNHNS; CDR2 reads SASEGT. Trimming at V came to 1 base and at J to 0 bases, leaving 4 bases not matched to a gene. The chain's CDR3 is CASSEGTGGTSNQPQHF. DNA for the CDR3: TGTGCCAGCAGTGAAGGCACAGGGGGCACTAGCAATCAGCCCCAGCATTTT.

This clone was seen only once. V is TRBV28 and J is TRBJ2-7; 10 nucleotides agree with TRBD2. CDR3 length: 15 amino acids. With 3 bases clipped from V and 3 bases from J, the junction kept 5 bases outside the gene matches. Looked up from germline, CDR1 is MDHEN and CDR2 is SYDVKM. The CDR3 coding sequence is TGTGCCAGCAGTTTTAGGACTAGCGGCTTCTACGAGCAGTACTTC. It encodes CASSFRTSGFYEQYF.

The V and J genes are TRBV5-1 and TRBJ1-1; D call uncertain. Germline-derived CDR1 and CDR2 are SGHRS and YFSETQ. The CDR3 loop spans 14 amino acids. V lost 0 bases and J lost 2, with 8 bases in between. CDR3 coding DNA: TGCGCCAGCAGCTTGGAGCCGAGTAACACTGAAGCTTTCTTT. This gives the protein CASSLEPSNTEAFF.

This clone has only a few counts. The CDR3 DNA sequence: TGTGCCAGCAGCCCCTGGGCTAGCGGGGGGGCGGGAGAGACCCAGTACTTC. Its translation: CASSPWASGGAGETQYF. The V gene is TRBV7-2, the J gene TRBJ2-5; TRBD2 aligns across 12 bases. The CDR3 runs to 17 residues. Per the germline V gene, CDR1 is SGHTA and CDR2 is FQGNSA. J was trimmed by 4 bases and V by 5 bases; bases with no gene match: 11.

The rearrangement uses TRBV7-2 and TRBJ2-2; a weak D match, TRBD2 (5 bases). V was trimmed by 5 bases and J by 5 bases, leaving 15 bases between them. The CDR3 extends over 15 amino acids. In germline, CDR1 is SGHTA, CDR2 FQGNSA. The CDR3 DNA follows: TGTGCCAGCAGCCCCGGAGGTTCCGTAACCGGGGAGCTGTTTTTT. It encodes CASSPGGSVTGELFF.

This clone turned up a few times. The chain uses TRBV9 and TRBJ2-1, with 14 bases aligning to TRBD2. V lost 4 bases, J lost 2 bases, and 8 bases stayed unmatched. Germline values: CDR1 SGDLS, CDR2 YYNGEE. The CDR3 sequence is 18 residues long. CDR3 nucleotides: TGTGCCAGCAGCACATCGACTAGCGGGAGGGATACCTACAATGAGCAGTTCTTC. As protein: CASSTSTSGRDTYNEQFF.

The V gene is TRBV12-3 or TRBV12-4, the J gene TRBJ2-7, with a tentative D call TRBD1 (6 bases). Trimming shortened V by 5 bases and J by 6 bases, and 14 bases separated the two germline ends. CDR3 length equals 13 residues. In nucleotides, the CDR3 is TGTGCCAGCAGTACCGACAGGAACCTCGAGCAGTACTTC. Protein: CASSTDRNLEQYF.

This clone was recorded only once. The chain recombines TRBV2 with TRBJ1-1; tentatively, D is TRBD1 (6 bases). Trimming removed 8 bases from V and 0 bases from J, with 13 bases in between. The CDR3 is 14 residues long. Germline CDR1 SNHLY, CDR2 FYNNEI. The CDR3 is CASSGQTLNTEAFF. The CDR3 nucleotides read TGTGCCAGCTCTGGACAGACCTTGAACACTGAAGCTTTCTTT.

The rearrangement joins TRBV27 to TRBJ1-5; no clear D gene. This CDR3 has 12 residues. The V end was cut by 8 bases, the J end by 9 bases, with 14 bases between. Germline values: CDR1 MNHEY, CDR2 SMNVEV (reference sequence). The CDR3 DNA follows: TGTGCCAGCGGTAGACCGGAACGGCCCCAGCATTTT. Amino acid sequence: CASGRPERPQHF.

The CDR3 sequence is CASSLGSAREAFF. CDR3 sequence (DNA): TGTGCCAGCAGCTTAGGGTCGGCTCGTGAAGCTTTCTTT. The rearrangement uses TRBV7-2 and TRBJ1-1; no definite D call. CDR3 size: 13 residues. Trimming cost V 1 base and J 7 bases, with 10 bases left between them. In germline, CDR1 is SGHTA, CDR2 FQGNSA. Looking up the rest from reference TRBV7-2 and TRBJ1-1 gives the full variable domain: GAGVSQSPSNKVTEKGKDVELRCDPISGHTALYWYRQSLGQGLEFLIYFQGNSAPDKSGLPSDRFSAERTGGSVSTLTIQRTQQEDSAVYLCASSLGSAREAFFGQGTRLTVV.